This TCR beta chain was sequenced in a study of blood T cell repertoires in COVID-19. Study overall: PBMCs, B-cell-depleted T cells, or T cells were the source of the cDNA or gDNA that made up the material.

The V gene lost 3 bases and the J gene lost 6 bases, with 9 bases spanning the gap. Germline V gene sequence: CDR1 MDHEN, CDR2 SYDVKM. This CDR3 region has 13 residues. Method: immunoSEQ multiplex PCR; TCRdb's copy keeps in-frame clones and lacks some. This table holds hundreds of thousands of clones, roughly four fifths found once. This TCR came from a woman older than 75 with acute or convalescent COVID-19. Source material: peripheral blood. The rearrangement uses TRBV28 and TRBJ1-5; D remains ambiguous. In nucleotides, the CDR3 is TGTGCCAGCAGTTTTGGAGGGCCTCAGCCCCAGCATTTT. Its protein is CASSFGGPQPQHF.